These 18 T cell receptor beta chains were all obtained from the same sample, sequenced in a study of blood T cell repertoires in COVID-19. Method: immunoSEQ multiplex PCR; TCRdb's copy keeps in-frame clones and lacks some. The data show 35,000 to 50,000 clones, around 80% seen once. Sequencing input: peripheral blood. These TCRs come from a man at least 80 years old with acute or convalescent COVID-19.

This clone was seen once. This chain links TRBV9 with TRBJ1-2; TRBD1 aligns across 8 bases. The junction had 11 bases not matched to a gene; V was cut back by 0 bases and J by 7 bases. Germline assignment: CDR1 SGDLS and CDR2 YYNGEE. The CDR3 contains 16 residues. The CDR3 region has the DNA TGTGCCAGCAGCGTAGTGGAGGACAGGGTACGGGCTGGCTACACCTTC. This encodes CASSVVEDRVRAGYTF.

A few counts support this clone. The rearrangement joins TRBV7-9 to TRBJ2-5, with 7 bases aligning to TRBD2. The CDR3 runs 17 residues. Germline V gene data show CDR1 as SEHNR and CDR2 as FQNEAQ (reference sequence). With 3 bases clipped from V and 0 bases from J, the junction kept 10 bases outside the gene matches. CDR3 sequence: CASSFTKAGKYQETQYF. CDR3 nucleotide sequence: TGTGCCAGCAGCTTTACGAAAGCGGGAAAGTACCAAGAGACCCAGTACTTC.

This clone came up a few times. V and J are TRBV19 and TRBJ1-3; D gene ambiguous. The CDR3 is made up of 15 amino acids. Deletions cut 8 bases from V and 0 bases from J, with 14 bases between. The germline gives CDR1 LNHDA, CDR2 SQIVND (reference sequence). CDR3 bases: TGTGCCAGTGGTTACGGCGGCAACTCTGGAAACACCATATATTTT. This translates into CASGYGGNSGNTIYF.

V is TRBV19 and J is TRBJ1-2; D possibly corresponds to TRBD1 (6 bases). V dropped 7 bases and J dropped 0 bases, with 15 bases sitting between them. The length of the CDR3 is 15 residues. Germline assignment: CDR1 LNHDA and CDR2 SQIVND (reference sequence). The CDR3 spells CASTPPDRPNYGYTF. CDR3 sequence (DNA): TGTGCCAGTACCCCCCCGGACAGACCTAACTATGGCTACACCTTC.

The CDR3 DNA is TGCAGCGTTCGACCGCAGGGGGCTGGAAACACCATATATTTT. It translates to CSVRPQGAGNTIYF. This chain joins TRBV29-1 and TRBJ1-3; 7 nucleotides agree with TRBD1. The CDR3 runs 14 residues. After removal of 5 bases from V and 2 bases from J, the junction contained 6 bases not matched to a gene. The V gene's germline CDR1 is SQVTM and CDR2 ANQGSEA.

The V gene is TRBV21-1, the J gene TRBJ2-1; the table's TRBD2 call for D was not verified on the DNA. TRBV21-1 is a known pseudogene. This CDR3 is 17 amino acids long. The CDR3 loop is CASSKARSESSYNEQFF. As DNA, the CDR3 is TGTGCCAGCAGCAAAGCAAGAAGCGAGAGCTCCTACAATGAGCAGTTCTTC.

The rearrangement links TRBV6-5 to TRBJ2-1; perhaps TRBD2 as D (6 bases). CDR3 size: 15 residues. The germline V gene encodes CDR1 MNHEY and CDR2 SVGAGI. Trimming removed 4 bases at V and 5 bases at J, with 15 bases between. Written as DNA, the CDR3 is TGTGCCAGCAGTTCTCCGGGACTCCAAAACAATGAGCAGTTCTTC. Its translation is CASSSPGLQNNEQFF.

The J gene is TRBJ2-3, the V gene TRBV4-1; TRBD1 agrees at 12 bases. With 0 bases clipped from V and 3 bases from J, the junction kept 4 bases outside the gene matches. This CDR3 is built from 17 residues. Germline V gene data show CDR1 as MGHRA and CDR2 as YSYEKL. CDR3 residues: CASSQDWDRGRTDTQYF. The CDR3 coding sequence is TGCGCCAGCAGCCAAGATTGGGACAGGGGGCGTACAGATACGCAGTATTTT.

This chain connects TRBV29-1 to TRBJ2-5, with TRBD1 matching 9 bases. The J segment lost 12 bases and the V segment lost 5 bases, leaving 4 bases of the junction unmatched. The CDR3 is 10 amino acids. The germline CDR1 and CDR2 sequences are SQVTM and ANQGSEA. The CDR3 sequence: CSVRRDREYF. The DNA of the CDR3 is TGCAGCGTTCGCCGGGACAGGGAGTACTTC.

The V and J genes are TRBV4-1 and TRBJ1-5, with TRBD1 matching 11 bases. The V and J ends lost 4 bases and 2 bases, in that order; junction bases with no gene match: 4. The CDR3 consists of 16 residues. Germline V gene lookup returns CDR1 MGHRA and CDR2 YSYEKL. Here the CDR3 DNA reads TGCGCCAGCAGCCCCGGACAGGGGGCTGGCAATCAGCCCCAGCATTTT. Translation gives CASSPGQGAGNQPQHF.

The chain carries TRBV3-1 (or the pseudogene TRBV3-2) and TRBJ2-7; no clear D gene. This CDR3 is 14 amino acids long. V was cut by 2 bases and J by 1 base, with 9 bases left in between. Germline CDR1 LGHDT, CDR2 YNNKEL (reference sequence). The CDR3 DNA reads as TGTGCCAGCAGCCAAAGCGATGGATCCTACGAGCAGTACTTC. Protein product: CASSQSDGSYEQYF.

This chain connects TRBV9 to TRBJ1-2; 10 bases align to TRBD1. CDR3 size: 14 residues. The V and J ends lost 2 bases and 6 bases, in that order; junction bases with no gene match: 4. Germline V gene data show CDR1 as SGDLS and CDR2 as YYNGEE. CDR3 sequence reads: CASSVGQGRDGYTF. DNA for the CDR3: TGTGCCAGCAGCGTGGGACAGGGGAGGGATGGCTACACCTTC.

There are many counts of this clone. The chain joins TRBV7-9 to TRBJ1-1; D may be TRBD1 (5 bases). The germline CDR1 and CDR2 sequences are SEHNR and FQNEAQ (reference sequence). Trimming removed 1 base at V and 4 bases at J, with 7 bases between. The CDR3 is 13 residues long. As DNA, the CDR3 is TGTGCCAGCAGCTTAGATCAGGGCACTGAAGCTTTCTTT. It is translated as CASSLDQGTEAFF.

In DNA, the CDR3 is TGTGCCAGCAGTTCCGACACCCGTGAAGCTTTCTTT. It yields the protein CASSSDTREAFF. The V call is TRBV6-5, the J call TRBJ1-1; D remains ambiguous. CDR3 length: 12 amino acids. Germline CDR1 and CDR2: MNHEY and SVGAGI. V gave up 4 bases and J gave up 7 bases, with 10 bases separating them.

The chain employs TRBV2 and TRBJ1-4; 7 bases fit TRBD1. The J segment lost 8 bases and the V segment lost 6 bases, leaving 9 bases of the junction unmatched. The germline CDR1 and CDR2 sequences are SNHLY and FYNNEI. CDR3 length equals 14 residues. The chain's CDR3 is CASREGTGEEKLFF. DNA for the CDR3: TGTGCCAGCAGAGAGGGTACAGGGGAGGAAAAACTGTTTTTT.

The chain uses TRBV11-1 and TRBJ1-4, with D perhaps TRBD1 (6 bases). The V end lost 5 bases, the J end lost 7 bases, and 14 bases lay between the germline ends. Germline CDR1 SGHAT, CDR2 FQDESV (reference sequence). The CDR3 sequence is 14 residues long. The CDR3 here is CASSRQAVGEKLFF. CDR3 DNA: TGTGCCAGCAGCCGACAGGCAGTAGGTGAAAAACTGTTTTTT.

The CDR3 nucleotides read TGCGCCAGCAGCTTGCTAAGTAGCGGCCAAGAGACCCAGTACTTC. Protein: CASSLLSSGQETQYF. V gene TRBV5-1 combines with J gene TRBJ2-5; a possible D gene is TRBD2 (6 bases). V was trimmed by 1 base and J by 1 base, leaving 11 bases between them. Germline assignment: CDR1 SGHRS and CDR2 YFSETQ. The CDR3 runs to 15 residues.

The V and J genes are TRBV6-5 and TRBJ2-1; 9 bases are a match to TRBD1. The CDR3 extends over 13 amino acids. V lost 8 bases to trimming and J lost 6 bases; unmatched junction nucleotides: 5. In germline, CDR1 is MNHEY, CDR2 SVGAGI. CDR3 bases: TGTGCCAGCGGGGACAGGGTCCCCAATGAGCAGTTCTTC. It translates to CASGDRVPNEQFF.